The T cell receptor beta chain under discussion was sequenced for a study of cytomegalovirus exposure and HLA in healthy donors. PCR amplification relied on 60 Vbeta primers (plus 13 Jbeta primers). Under the authors' procedure: A follow-up analysis tallied tens of millions of unique TCR beta chains, some 9.9 million shared. Produced via immunoSEQ multiplex PCR; TCRdb's table is partial and in-frame only. V, J and clone size were drawn from that table, and D and trimming were deduced from the DNA. The data show some 190,000 clones, roughly 80% seen once. Comment on this clone: The target antigen is unknown.

This CDR3 spans 13 amino acids. Per germline, CDR1 SGHNT and CDR2 YYREEE (reference sequence). V lost 5 bases, J lost 4 bases, and 10 bases lay in between. Study-level results: In an earlier analysis, productive rearrangement rates for most beta V segments clustered near 87% or 30%.

The chain links TRBV5-4 to TRBJ1-3, with no clear D. The TCR was taken from a woman between 25 and 40 years old in good health and CMV-seropositive. The sequencing sample was made of PBMCs. CDR3 sequence: CASSPYSGNTIYF. The CDR3 region has the DNA TGTGCCAGCAGTCCCTATTCCGGAAACACCATATATTTT.